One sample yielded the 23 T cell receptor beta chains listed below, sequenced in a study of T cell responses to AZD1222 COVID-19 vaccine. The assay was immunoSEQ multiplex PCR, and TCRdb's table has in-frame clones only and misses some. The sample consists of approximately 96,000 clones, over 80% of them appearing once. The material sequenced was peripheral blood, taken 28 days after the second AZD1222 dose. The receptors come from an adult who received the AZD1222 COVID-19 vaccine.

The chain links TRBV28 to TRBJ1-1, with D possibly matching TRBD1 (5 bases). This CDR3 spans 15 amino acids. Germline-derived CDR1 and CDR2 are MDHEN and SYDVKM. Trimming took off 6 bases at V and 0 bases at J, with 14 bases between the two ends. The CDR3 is CASRLAGTLNTEAFF. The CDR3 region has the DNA TGTGCCAGCAGACTCGCGGGGACCCTGAACACTGAAGCTTTCTTT.

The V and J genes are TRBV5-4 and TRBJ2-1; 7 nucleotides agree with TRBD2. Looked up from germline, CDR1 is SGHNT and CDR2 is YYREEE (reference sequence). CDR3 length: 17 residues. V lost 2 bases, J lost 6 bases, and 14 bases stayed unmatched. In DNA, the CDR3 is TGTGCCAGCAGCTTTAACTTCGGACTAGGGTTTTCCAATGAGCAGTTCTTC. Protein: CASSFNFGLGFSNEQFF.

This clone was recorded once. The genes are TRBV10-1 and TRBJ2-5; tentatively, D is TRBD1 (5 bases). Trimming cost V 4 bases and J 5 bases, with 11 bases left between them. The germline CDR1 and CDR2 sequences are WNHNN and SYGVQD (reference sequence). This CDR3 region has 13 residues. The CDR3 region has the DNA TGCGCCAGCAGTGTCAGGGTTGCGGAGACCCAGTACTTC. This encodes CASSVRVAETQYF.

The CDR3 bases are TGCGCCAGCAGCTTGGACGGGGGCGCCTACAATGAGCAGTTCTTC. This gives the protein CASSLDGGAYNEQFF. The chain is built from TRBV5-1 and TRBJ2-1; the D call may be TRBD1 or TRBD2 (6 bases each). V gave up 0 bases and J gave up 2 bases, with 9 bases separating them. The CDR3 totals 15 residues. Germline lookup yields CDR1 SGHRS and CDR2 YFSETQ.

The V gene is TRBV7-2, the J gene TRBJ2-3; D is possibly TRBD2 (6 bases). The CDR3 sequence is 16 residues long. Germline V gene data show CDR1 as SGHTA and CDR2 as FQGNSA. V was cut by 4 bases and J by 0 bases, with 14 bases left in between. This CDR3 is CASSSDGDFSTDTQYF. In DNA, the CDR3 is TGTGCCAGCAGCTCTGATGGGGACTTCAGCACAGATACGCAGTATTTT.

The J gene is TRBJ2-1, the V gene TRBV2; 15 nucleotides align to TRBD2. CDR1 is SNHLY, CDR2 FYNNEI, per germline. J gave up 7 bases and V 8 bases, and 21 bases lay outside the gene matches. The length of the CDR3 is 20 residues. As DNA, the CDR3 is TGTGCCAGCCTTAGGGGGGATGGGATTTGGACTAGCGGGAGGGCAAATGAGCAGTTCTTC. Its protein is CASLRGDGIWTSGRANEQFF.

The CDR3 DNA reads as TGTGCCAGCAGCTTGGTTCTAGCGGAAACCTACGAGCAGTACTTC. Translation gives CASSLVLAETYEQYF. V usage is TRBV11-2 and J usage is TRBJ2-7, with 7 bases fitting TRBD2. Germline trimming cut 3 bases from V and 2 bases from J; bases unmatched to any gene: 7. The CDR3 runs to 15 residues. The germline V gene encodes CDR1 SGHAT and CDR2 FQNNGV.

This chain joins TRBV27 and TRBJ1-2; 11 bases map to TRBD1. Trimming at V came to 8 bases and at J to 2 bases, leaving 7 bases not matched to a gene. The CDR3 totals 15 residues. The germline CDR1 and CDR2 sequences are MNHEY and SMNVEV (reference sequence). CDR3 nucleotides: TGTGCCAGCCAAGGACAGGGGGCAGCGAACTATGGCTACACCTTC. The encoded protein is CASQGQGAANYGYTF.

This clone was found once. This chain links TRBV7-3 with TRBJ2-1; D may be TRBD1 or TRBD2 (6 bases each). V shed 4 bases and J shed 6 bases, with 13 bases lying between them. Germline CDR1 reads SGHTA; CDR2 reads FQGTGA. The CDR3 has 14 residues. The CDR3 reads CASSSSGATNEQFF. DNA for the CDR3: TGTGCCAGCAGCTCCTCGGGGGCTACCAATGAGCAGTTCTTC.

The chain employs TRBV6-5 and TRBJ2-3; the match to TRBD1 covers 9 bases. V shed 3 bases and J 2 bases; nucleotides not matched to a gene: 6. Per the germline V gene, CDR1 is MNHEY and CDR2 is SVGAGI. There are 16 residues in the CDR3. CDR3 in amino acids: CASSYGGTGFTDTQYF. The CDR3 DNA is TGTGCCAGCAGTTATGGAGGGACAGGGTTCACAGATACGCAGTATTTT.

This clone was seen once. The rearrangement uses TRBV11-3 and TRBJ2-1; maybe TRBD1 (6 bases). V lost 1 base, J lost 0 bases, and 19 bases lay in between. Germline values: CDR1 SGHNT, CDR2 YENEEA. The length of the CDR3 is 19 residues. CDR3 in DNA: TGTGCCAGCAGCTTAGGCTGGACAGCAAGTAGTTTCTCCTACAATGAGCAGTTCTTC. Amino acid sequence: CASSLGWTASSFSYNEQFF.

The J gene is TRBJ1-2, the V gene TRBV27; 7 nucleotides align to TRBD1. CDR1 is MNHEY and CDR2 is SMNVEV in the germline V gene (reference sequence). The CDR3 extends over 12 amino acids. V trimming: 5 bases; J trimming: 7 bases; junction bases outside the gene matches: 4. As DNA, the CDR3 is TGTGCCAGCAGTAAGACAGGGTTTGGCTACACCTTC. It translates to CASSKTGFGYTF.

CDR3 loop: CASSWANYNEQFF. For the CDR3, the DNA is TGTGCCAGCAGTTGGGCCAACTACAATGAGCAGTTCTTC. The chain couples TRBV27 to TRBJ2-1; D unclear. The CDR3 length is 13 residues. The germline CDR1 and CDR2 sequences are MNHEY and SMNVEV (reference sequence). Trimming cost V 4 bases and J 3 bases, with 7 bases left between them.

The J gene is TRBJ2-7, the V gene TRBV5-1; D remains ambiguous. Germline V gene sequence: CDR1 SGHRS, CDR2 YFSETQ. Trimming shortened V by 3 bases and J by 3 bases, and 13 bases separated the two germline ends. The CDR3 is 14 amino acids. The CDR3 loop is CASSSTGGIYEQYF. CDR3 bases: TGCGCCAGCAGCTCCACCGGCGGAATCTACGAGCAGTACTTC.

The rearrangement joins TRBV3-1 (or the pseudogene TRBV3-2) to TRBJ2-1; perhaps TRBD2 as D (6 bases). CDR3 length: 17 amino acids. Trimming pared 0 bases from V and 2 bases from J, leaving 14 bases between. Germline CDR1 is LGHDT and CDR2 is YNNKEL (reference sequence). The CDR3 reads CASSQDLGGGPYNEQFF. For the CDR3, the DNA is TGTGCCAGCAGCCAAGATCTCGGGGGAGGCCCCTACAATGAGCAGTTCTTC.

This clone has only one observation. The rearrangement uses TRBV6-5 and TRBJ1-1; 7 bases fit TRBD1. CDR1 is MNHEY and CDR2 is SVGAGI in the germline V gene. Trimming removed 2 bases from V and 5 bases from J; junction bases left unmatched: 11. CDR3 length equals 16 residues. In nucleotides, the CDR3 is TGTGCCAGCAGTTACCCGGGCATAACAGGGGAGACTGAAGCTTTCTTT. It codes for CASSYPGITGETEAFF.

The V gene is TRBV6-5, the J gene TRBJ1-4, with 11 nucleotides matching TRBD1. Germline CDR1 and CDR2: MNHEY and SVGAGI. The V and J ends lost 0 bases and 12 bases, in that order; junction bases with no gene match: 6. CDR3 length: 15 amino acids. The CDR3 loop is CASSYSGTGGSELFF. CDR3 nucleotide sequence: TGTGCCAGCAGTTACTCGGGGACAGGGGGTTCGGAACTGTTTTTT.

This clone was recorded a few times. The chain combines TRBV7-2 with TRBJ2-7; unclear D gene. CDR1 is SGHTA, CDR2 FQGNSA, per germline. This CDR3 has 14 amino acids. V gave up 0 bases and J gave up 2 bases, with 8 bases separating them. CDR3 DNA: TGTGCCAGCAGCTTAGCCTGGGCAGCCTACGAGCAGTACTTC. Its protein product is CASSLAWAAYEQYF.

The CDR3 is CASSTAGTGGTEAFF. In DNA, the CDR3 is TGTGCCAGCAGCACAGCCGGGACAGGGGGCACTGAAGCTTTCTTT. This chain uses TRBV7-9 with TRBJ1-1; 11 bases are a match to TRBD1. Germline values: CDR1 SEHNR, CDR2 FQNEAQ (reference sequence). The CDR3 is 15 amino acids. The V and J ends lost 5 bases and 4 bases, in that order; junction bases with no gene match: 6.

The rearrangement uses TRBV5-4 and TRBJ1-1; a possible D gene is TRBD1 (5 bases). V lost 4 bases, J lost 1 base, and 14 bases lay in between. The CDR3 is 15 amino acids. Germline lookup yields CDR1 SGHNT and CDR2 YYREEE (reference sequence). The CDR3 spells CASSQTGAGNTEAFF. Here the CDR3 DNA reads TGTGCCAGCAGCCAAACTGGGGCAGGGAACACTGAAGCTTTCTTT. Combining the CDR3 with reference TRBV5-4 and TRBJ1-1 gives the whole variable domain ETGVTQSPTHLIKTRGQQVTLRCSSQSGHNTVSWYQQALGQGPQFIFQYYREEENGRGNFPPRFSGLQFPNYSSELNVNALELDDSALYLCASSQTGAGNTEAFFGQGTRLTVV.

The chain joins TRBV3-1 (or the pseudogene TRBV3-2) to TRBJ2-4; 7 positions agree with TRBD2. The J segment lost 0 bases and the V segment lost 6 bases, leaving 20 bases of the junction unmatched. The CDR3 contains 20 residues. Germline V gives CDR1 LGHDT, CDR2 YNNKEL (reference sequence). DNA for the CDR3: TGTGCCAGCAGGCCGTCTCTAGGGGCTAGCGGTCAACTAGCCAAAAACATTCAGTACTTC. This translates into CASRPSLGASGQLAKNIQYF.

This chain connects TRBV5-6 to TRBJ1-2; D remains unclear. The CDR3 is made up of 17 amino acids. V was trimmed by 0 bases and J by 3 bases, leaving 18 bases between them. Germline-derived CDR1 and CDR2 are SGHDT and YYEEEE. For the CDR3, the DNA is TGTGCCAGCAGCTTGGGGAGTCTGGATTGGCCTCACTATGGCTACACCTTC. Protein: CASSLGSLDWPHYGYTF.

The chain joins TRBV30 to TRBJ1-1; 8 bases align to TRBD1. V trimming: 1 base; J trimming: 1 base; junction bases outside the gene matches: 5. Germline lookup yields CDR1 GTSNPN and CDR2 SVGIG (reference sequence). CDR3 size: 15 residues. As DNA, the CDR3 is TGTGCCTGGAGTGCAACAGGGGGATGGAACACTGAAGCTTTCTTT. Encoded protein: CAWSATGGWNTEAFF.